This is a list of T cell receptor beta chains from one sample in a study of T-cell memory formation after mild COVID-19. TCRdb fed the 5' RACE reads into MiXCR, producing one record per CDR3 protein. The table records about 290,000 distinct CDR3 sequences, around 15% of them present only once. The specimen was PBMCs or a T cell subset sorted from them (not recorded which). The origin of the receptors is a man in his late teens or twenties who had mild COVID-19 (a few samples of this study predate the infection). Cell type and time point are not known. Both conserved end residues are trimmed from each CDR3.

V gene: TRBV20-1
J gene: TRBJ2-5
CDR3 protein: SAGGRVLETQY

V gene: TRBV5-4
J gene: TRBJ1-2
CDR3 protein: ASSTEGNYGYT

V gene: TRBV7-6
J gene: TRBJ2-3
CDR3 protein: ASMSYQKADTQY

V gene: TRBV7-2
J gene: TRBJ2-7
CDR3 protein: ASSLGGGLYEQY

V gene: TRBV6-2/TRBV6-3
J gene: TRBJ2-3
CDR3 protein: ASSEGFGTDTQY

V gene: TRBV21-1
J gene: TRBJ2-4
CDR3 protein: ASGNTGKGDIQY

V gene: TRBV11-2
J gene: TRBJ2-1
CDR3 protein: ASYDTRDQGEQF

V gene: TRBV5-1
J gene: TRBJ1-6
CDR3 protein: ASSLAEGFVDNSPLH

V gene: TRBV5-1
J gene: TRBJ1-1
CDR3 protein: ASSPLRDGTEAF

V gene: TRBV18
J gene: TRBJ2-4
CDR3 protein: ASSPVTGATAKNIQY

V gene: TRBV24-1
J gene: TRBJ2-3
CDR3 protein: ATSMSASTDTQY

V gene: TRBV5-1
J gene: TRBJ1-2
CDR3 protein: ASSPQGVYGYT

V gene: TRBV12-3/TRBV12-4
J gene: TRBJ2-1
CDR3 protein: ASSQTGSDEQF

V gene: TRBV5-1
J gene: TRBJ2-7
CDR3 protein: ASSGRNGHEQY

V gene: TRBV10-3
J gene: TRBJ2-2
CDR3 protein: ATRGALAGELF

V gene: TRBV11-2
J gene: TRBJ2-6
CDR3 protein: ASSPIPGQGQAGANVLT

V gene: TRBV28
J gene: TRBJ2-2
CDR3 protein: ASREKASGVWAFTGELF

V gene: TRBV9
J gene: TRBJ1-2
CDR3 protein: ASSVGQSPYGYT

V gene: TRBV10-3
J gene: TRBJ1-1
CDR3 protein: AISGVTGGSHTEAF

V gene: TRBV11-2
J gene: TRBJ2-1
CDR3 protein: ASSRAGAYNEQF

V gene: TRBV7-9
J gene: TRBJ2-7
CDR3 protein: ASSLGGGRASYEQY

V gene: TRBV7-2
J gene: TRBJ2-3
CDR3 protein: ASSPTTGTDTQY

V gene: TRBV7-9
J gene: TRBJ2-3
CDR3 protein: ASSLGGQPTDTQY

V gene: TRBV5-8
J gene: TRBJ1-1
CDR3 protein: ASSLVWESEAF

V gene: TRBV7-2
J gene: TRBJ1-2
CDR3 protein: ASSQATGYYGYT

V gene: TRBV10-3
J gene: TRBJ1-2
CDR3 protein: AISTGVLEGGYT

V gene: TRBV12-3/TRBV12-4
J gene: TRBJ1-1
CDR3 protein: ASSETQGTEAF

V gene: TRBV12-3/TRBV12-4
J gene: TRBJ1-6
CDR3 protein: ASSRPLSPLH

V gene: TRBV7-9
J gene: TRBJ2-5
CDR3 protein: ASSHGQGGETQY

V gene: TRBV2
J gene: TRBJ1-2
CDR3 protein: ASSEALRPGGFYGYT

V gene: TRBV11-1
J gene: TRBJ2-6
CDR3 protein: ASSAYPGANVLT

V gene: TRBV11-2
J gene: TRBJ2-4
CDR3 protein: ASSFGRHIAKNIQY

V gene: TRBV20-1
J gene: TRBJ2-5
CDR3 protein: SARVRGPETQY